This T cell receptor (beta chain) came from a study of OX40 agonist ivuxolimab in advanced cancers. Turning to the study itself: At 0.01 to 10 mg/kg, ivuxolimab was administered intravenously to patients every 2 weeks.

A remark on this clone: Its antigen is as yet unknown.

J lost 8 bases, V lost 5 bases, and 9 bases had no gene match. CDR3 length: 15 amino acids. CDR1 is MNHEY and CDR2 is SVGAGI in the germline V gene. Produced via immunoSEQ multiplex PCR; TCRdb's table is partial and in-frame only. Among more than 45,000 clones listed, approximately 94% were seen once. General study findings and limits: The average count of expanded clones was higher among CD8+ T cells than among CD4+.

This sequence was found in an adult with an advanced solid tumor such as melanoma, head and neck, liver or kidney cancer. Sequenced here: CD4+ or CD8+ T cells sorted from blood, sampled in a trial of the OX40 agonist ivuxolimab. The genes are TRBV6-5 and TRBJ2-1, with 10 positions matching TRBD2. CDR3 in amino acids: CASSPLSGRSDEQFF. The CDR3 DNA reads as TGTGCCAGCAGTCCGCTTAGCGGGAGGTCGGATGAGCAGTTCTTC.